This T cell receptor beta chain was sequenced for a study of cytomegalovirus exposure and HLA in healthy donors. CDR1 is MNHNS, CDR2 SASEGT, per germline. V lost 2 bases to trimming and J lost 0 bases, with 10 bases between them. The CDR3 has 16 residues. The PCR contained 60 Vbeta and 13 Jbeta primers. Profiled with immunoSEQ multiplex PCR; TCRdb holds only in-frame clones, not every one. The profile covers fewer than 200,000 clones, with more than 70% appearing a single time and around 0.96% taken by the ten largest. With regard to this clone: The antigen is unknown.

Study-wide results and caveats: Later, an analysis found that common viral pathogens appeared to be linked with several of the most significant clusters. Clonal expansion was found to be greater in HLA-associated TCR beta chains than in equally common others in a later analysis.

Sequences were obtained from PBMCs. The rearrangement joins TRBV6-1 to TRBJ1-4; a possible D gene is TRBD1 (5 bases). The TCR originated in a man younger than 45 in good health and CMV-seronegative. CDR3 amino acids: CASSELTEATNEKLFF. DNA for the CDR3: TGTGCCAGCAGTGAATTGACAGAAGCAACTAATGAAAAACTGTTTTTT.